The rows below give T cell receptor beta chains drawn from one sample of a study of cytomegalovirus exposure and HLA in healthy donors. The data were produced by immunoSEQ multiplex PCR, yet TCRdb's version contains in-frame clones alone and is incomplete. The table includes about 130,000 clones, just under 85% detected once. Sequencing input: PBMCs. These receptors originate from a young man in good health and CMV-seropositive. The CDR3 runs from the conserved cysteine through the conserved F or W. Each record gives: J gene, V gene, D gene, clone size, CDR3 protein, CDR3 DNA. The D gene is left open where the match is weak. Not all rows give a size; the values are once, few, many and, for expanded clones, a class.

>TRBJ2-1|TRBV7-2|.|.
CASSLASGNNEQFF
TGTGCCAGCAGCTTAGCATCCGGGAACAATGAGCAGTTCTTC
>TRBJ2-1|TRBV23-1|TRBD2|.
CASSQLVGGGPVGSGVYNEQFF
TGCGCCAGCAGTCAATTGGTGGGCGGAGGCCCCGTAGGTAGCGGGGTGTACAATGAGCAGTTCTTC
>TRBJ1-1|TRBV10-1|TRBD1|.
CASSESVDRANTEAFF
TGCGCCAGCAGTGAATCTGTCGACAGGGCGAACACTGAAGCTTTCTTT
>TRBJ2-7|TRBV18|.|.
CASSRIGGFAYEQYF
TGTGCCAGCTCCCGAATAGGGGGATTTGCCTACGAGCAGTACTTC
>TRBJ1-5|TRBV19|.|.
CASSTGVSNQPQHF
TGTGCCAGTAGTACAGGGGTGAGCAATCAGCCCCAGCATTTT
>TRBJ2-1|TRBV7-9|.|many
CASSLSLGNEQFF
TGTGCCAGCAGCTTATCTCTCGGGAATGAGCAGTTCTTC
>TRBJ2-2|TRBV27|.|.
CASSYTDGRTGELFF
TGTGCCAGCAGCTACACCGATGGCAGGACCGGGGAGCTGTTTTTT
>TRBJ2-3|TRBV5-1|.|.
CASSLGGIDTQYF
TGCGCCAGCAGCTTGGGGGGCATAGATACGCAGTATTTT
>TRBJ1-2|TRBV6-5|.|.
CASRPTANYGYTF
TGTGCCAGCAGGCCGACAGCTAACTATGGCTACACCTTC
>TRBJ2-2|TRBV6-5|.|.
CAVARTNTGELFF
TGTGCTGTGGCCAGGACGAACACCGGGGAGCTGTTTTTT
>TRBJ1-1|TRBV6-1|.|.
CATYREVIRETEAFF
TGTGCCACCTACCGGGAGGTCATAAGGGAAACTGAAGCTTTCTTT
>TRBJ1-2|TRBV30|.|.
CAWSEMAGGYTF
TGTGCCTGGAGTGAGATGGCTGGTGGCTACACCTTC
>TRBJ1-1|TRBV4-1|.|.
CASSQDLGGAFF
TGCGCCAGCAGCCAAGATCTAGGAGGAGCTTTCTTT
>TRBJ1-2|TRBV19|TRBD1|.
CASNTGGTNYGYTF
TGTGCCAGTAATACAGGGGGGACTAACTATGGCTACACCTTC
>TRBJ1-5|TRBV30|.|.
CAWSKGNQPQHF
TGTGCCTGGAGTAAGGGGAATCAGCCCCAGCATTTT
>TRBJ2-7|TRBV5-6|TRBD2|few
CASSPGPSGMIYEQYF
TGTGCCAGCAGCCCAGGGCCTAGCGGGATGATTTACGAGCAGTACTTC
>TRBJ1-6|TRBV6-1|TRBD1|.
CASSGDSYNSPLHF
TGTGCCAGCAGTGGGGACAGCTATAATTCACCCCTCCACTTT
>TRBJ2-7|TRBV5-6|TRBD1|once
CASSGTGTHYEQYF
TGTGCCAGCAGCGGGACAGGGACCCACTACGAGCAGTACTTC
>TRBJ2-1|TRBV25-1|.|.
CASSERSGLTPFF
TGTGCCAGCAGTGAAAGGAGCGGTCTTACCCCCTTCTTC
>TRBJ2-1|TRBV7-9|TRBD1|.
CASSSGTGANNEQFF
TGTGCCAGCAGCTCGGGGACAGGGGCAAACAATGAGCAGTTCTTC
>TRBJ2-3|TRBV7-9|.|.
CASSQRRQTTDTQYF
TGTGCCAGCAGCCAGCGAAGACAGACCACAGATACGCAGTATTTT
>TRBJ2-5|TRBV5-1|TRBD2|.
CASSLEAGQETQYF
TGCGCCAGCAGCTTGGAAGCGGGGCAAGAGACCCAGTACTTC
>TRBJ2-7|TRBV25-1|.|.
CAIGRGIGYEQYF
TGTGCCATAGGTAGGGGAATAGGCTACGAGCAGTACTTC
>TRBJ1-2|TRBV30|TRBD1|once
CAWRRDSGRYGYTF
TGTGCCTGGAGAAGGGACAGCGGGCGCTATGGCTACACCTTC
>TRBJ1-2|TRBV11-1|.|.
CASSSDGDGYTF
TGTGCCAGCAGCTCTGACGGGGATGGCTACACCTTC
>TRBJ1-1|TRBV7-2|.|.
CASSPTGNTEAFF
TGTGCCAGCAGCCCAACGGGGAACACTGAAGCTTTCTTT
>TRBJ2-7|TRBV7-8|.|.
CASSLVSLQQYF
TGTGCCAGCAGCTTAGTCTCCCTACAGCAGTACTTC
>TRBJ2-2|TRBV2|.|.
CASGDTRNTGELFF
TGTGCCAGCGGGGACACCAGGAACACCGGGGAGCTGTTTTTT
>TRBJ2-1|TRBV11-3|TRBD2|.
CASSLESGTSSYNEQFF
TGTGCCAGCAGCTTAGAGTCCGGGACTAGCTCCTACAATGAGCAGTTCTTC
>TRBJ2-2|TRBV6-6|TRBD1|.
CASRSDRGHDTGELFF
TGTGCCAGCAGGTCCGACAGGGGGCATGACACCGGGGAGCTGTTTTTT
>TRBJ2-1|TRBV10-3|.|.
CAISSLAGYDNEQFF
TGTGCCATCAGTTCCCTCGCGGGGTATGACAATGAGCAGTTCTTC
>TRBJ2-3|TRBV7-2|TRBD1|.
CASSPTTGTGLWTQYF
TGTGCCAGCAGTCCAACGACTGGGACAGGGCTTTGGACGCAGTATTTT
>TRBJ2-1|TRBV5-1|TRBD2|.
CASSLRGGSYNEQFF
TGCGCCAGCAGCTTGCGCGGGGGCTCCTACAATGAGCAGTTCTTC
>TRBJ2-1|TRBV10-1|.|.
CASNQGGDEQFF
TGCGCCAGCAATCAGGGAGGAGATGAGCAGTTCTTC
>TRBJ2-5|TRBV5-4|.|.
CASSAEETQYF
TGTGCCAGCAGCGCGGAAGAGACCCAGTACTTC
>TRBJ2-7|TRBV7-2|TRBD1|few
CASSLGGQAAYEQYF
TGTGCCAGCAGCTTAGGAGGACAGGCAGCCTACGAGCAGTACTTC
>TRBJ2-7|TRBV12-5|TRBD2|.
CASGKAGALGEQYF
TGTGCTAGTGGGAAAGCGGGAGCGCTTGGCGAGCAGTACTTC
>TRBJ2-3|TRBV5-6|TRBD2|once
CASSPWDSGRAMATDTQYF
TGTGCCAGCAGCCCTTGGGATAGCGGGAGGGCCATGGCGACAGATACGCAGTATTTT
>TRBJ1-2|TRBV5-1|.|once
CASSLNQNYGYTF
TGCGCCAGCAGCTTAAATCAGAACTATGGCTACACCTTC
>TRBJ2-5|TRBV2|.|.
CASSDTRGPETQYF
TGTGCCAGCAGTGATACTAGAGGGCCCGAGACCCAGTACTTC
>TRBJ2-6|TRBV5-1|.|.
CASSLAGVMGTGANVLTF
TGCGCCAGCAGCTTGGCGGGGGTGATGGGAACTGGGGCCAACGTCCTGACTTTC
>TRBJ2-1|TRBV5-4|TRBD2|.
CASSFGSVFSGRHEQFF
TGTGCCAGCAGCTTCGGATCGGTTTTTAGCGGGAGACACGAGCAGTTCTTC
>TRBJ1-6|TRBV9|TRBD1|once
CASRRAGGNSPLHF
TGTGCCAGCAGGAGGGCAGGGGGGAATTCACCCCTCCACTTT
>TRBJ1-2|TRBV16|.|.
CASSQYPPAGGYTF
TGTGCCAGCAGCCAATATCCACCGGCGGGTGGCTACACCTTC
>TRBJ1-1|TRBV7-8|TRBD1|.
CASSLVRDRNTEAFF
TGTGCCAGCAGCTTAGTCCGGGACAGGAACACTGAAGCTTTCTTT
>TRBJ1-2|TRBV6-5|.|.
CASSYASGSYTF
TGTGCCAGCAGTTACGCCTCGGGAAGCTACACCTTC
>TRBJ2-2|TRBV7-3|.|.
CASSLYAGAQAGELFF
TGTGCCAGCAGCTTATATGCGGGGGCGCAGGCCGGGGAGCTGTTTTTT